This TCR beta chain was observed in a study of shared clonotypes between healthy human individuals. General study findings and limits: Despite large depth, rarefaction showed incomplete sorted-subset sequencing.

This clone was seen just once. Its target is not known. The CDR3 has 17 residues. Germline loops: CDR1 MNHNS, CDR2 SASEGT. Losses at the gene ends were 0 bases for V and 0 bases for J; bases not matched to a gene: 4. Here immunoSEQ multiplex PCR was the method, and the copy in TCRdb shows in-frame clones only, minus some. Found here are some 2,000,000 clones, about 94% of them singletons; the top ten hold around 0.13%. What was sequenced was naive CD4+ T cells sorted from blood. As to subset: CD45RA+ positively selected. The receptor was derived from a young man in good health. V and J are TRBV6-1 and TRBJ1-3, with 8 nucleotides matching TRBD1. In DNA form, the CDR3 reads TGTGCCAGCAGTGAAGCGCTTCAGGGGGCCTCTGGAAACACCATATATTTT. Amino acid sequence: CASSEALQGASGNTIYF.